This paragraph covers one T cell receptor (beta chain) sequence. Antigen unknown. TCRdb redid the calling of the 5' RACE reads with MiXCR, one entry per CDR3 protein. This table has a few hundred thousand distinct CDR3 sequences, around 8% appearing once. These data originate in a study of identical twins. Study-wide points: Rather than following the same donors, the conclusions depended on cross-sectional statistical analysis.

The germline V and J ends were trimmed by 2 bases and 2 bases, with 12 bases remaining between them. Looked up from germline, CDR1 is MNHEY and CDR2 is SMNVEV (reference sequence). This CDR3 is 16 amino acids long. The data were also submitted as part of a second study, on yellow fever vaccine responses in identical twins.

The chain links TRBV27 to TRBJ2-2, with D tentatively TRBD1 (5 bases). The material sequenced was CD8+ T cells sorted from blood. The receptor was derived from a woman younger than 30 in good health. The CDR3 region is CASSLMAGINTGELFF. Here the CDR3 DNA reads TGTGCCAGCAGTTTAATGGCAGGGATCAACACCGGGGAGCTGTTTTTT.